This is a list of T cell receptor beta chains from one sample in a study of blood T cell repertoires in COVID-19. Assay used: immunoSEQ multiplex PCR; TCRdb lists only in-frame clones, some missing. This sample carries roughly 520,000 clones, 70% to 90% of them seen once, and the ten largest clones take 1.5% to 2%. The sample consisted of PBMCs or T cells enriched from blood (not recorded which). These receptors all come from a woman aged 40 to 49 who had recovered from COVID-19. The CDR3 runs from the conserved cysteine through the conserved F or W. D genes are given only for firm matches. Not every row has a clone size; where given, it reads once, few, many or a size class.

CDR3 length,clone size,V gene,D gene,J gene,CDR3 protein,CDR3 DNA
17,-,TRBV3-1/TRBV3-2,TRBD2,TRBJ2-1,CASSQAPPLAEYNEQFF,TGTGCCAGCAGCCAAGCACCCCCCCTAGCGGAGTACAATGAGCAGTTCTTC
15,few,TRBV7-9,TRBD2,TRBJ2-7,CASSQTRGEVSEQYF,TGTGCCAGCAGCCAGACTCGGGGGGAGGTTTCCGAGCAGTACTTC
16,-,TRBV9,TRBD2,TRBJ2-7,CASSLDGREGQYEQYF,TGTGCCAGCAGCCTAGACGGGCGGGAGGGCCAGTACGAGCAGTACTTC
15,-,TRBV24-1,TRBD1,TRBJ2-1,CATSDPVRQGQGWFF,TGTGCCACCAGTGACCCCGTCCGACAGGGGCAAGGTTGGTTCTTC
19,-,TRBV7-9,-,TRBJ1-2,CASSLSGRLPIQANYGYTF,TGTGCCAGCAGCTTAAGTGGGCGTCTTCCAATTCAAGCTAACTATGGCTACACCTTC
17,-,TRBV7-9,TRBD2,TRBJ2-4,CASSLTSGMLVGNIQYF,TGTGCCAGCAGCTTGACTAGCGGTATGTTAGTAGGAAACATTCAGTACTTC
15,-,TRBV7-9,TRBD1,TRBJ2-7,CASSLTGTGSYEQYF,TGTGCCAGCAGCCTCACCGGGACAGGTTCCTACGAGCAGTACTTC
18,-,TRBV7-2,-,TRBJ2-1,CASSEGLIAESSYNEQFF,TGTGCCAGCAGCGAGGGACTGATAGCGGAGAGCTCCTACAATGAGCAGTTCTTC
15,-,TRBV27,-,TRBJ1-6,CASSFTGSYNSPLHF,TGTGCCAGCAGTTTCACAGGGTCCTATAATTCACCCCTCCACTTT
17,-,TRBV7-9,-,TRBJ1-6,CASSPSDGSSYNSPLHF,TGTGCCAGCAGCCCATCGGACGGGAGCTCCTATAATTCACCCCTCCACTTT
18,-,TRBV10-3,TRBD1,TRBJ1-3,CAISPSPGTGISGNTIYF,TGTGCCATCAGTCCCAGTCCCGGGACAGGGATCTCTGGAAACACCATATATTTT